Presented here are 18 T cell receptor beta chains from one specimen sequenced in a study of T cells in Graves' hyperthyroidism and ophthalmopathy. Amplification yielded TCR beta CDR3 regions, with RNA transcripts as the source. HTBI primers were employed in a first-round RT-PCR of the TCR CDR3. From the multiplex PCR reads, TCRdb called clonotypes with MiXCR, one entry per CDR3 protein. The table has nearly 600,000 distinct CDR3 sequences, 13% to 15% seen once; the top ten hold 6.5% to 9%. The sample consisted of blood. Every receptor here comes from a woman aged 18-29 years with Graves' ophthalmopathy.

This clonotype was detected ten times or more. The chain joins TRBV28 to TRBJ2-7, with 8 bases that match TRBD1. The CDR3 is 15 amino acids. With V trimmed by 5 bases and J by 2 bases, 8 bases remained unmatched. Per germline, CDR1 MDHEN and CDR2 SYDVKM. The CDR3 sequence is CASSEGQELPYEQYF. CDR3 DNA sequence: TGTGCCAGCAGTGAGGGACAGGAGCTTCCCTACGAGCAGTACTTC.

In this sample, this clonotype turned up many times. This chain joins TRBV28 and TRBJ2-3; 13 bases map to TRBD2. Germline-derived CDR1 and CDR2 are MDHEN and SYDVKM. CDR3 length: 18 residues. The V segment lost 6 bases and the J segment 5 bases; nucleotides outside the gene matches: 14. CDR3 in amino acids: CASSPRERLAGGKDTQYF. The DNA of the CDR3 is TGTGCCAGCAGCCCCAGAGAGCGACTAGCGGGGGGCAAAGATACGCAGTATTTT.

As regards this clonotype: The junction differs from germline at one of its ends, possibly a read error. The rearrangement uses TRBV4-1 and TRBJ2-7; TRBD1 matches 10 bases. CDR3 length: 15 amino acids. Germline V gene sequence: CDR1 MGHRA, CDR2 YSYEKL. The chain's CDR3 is CASSRGQGDAYEQYF. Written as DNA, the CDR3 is TGCGCCAGCAGCCGAGGACAGGGGGACGCCTATGAGCAGTACTTC.

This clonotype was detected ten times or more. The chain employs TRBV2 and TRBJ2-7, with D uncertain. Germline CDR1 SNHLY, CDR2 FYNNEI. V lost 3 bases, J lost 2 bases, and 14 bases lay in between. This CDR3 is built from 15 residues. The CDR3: CASSELRQPTYEQYF. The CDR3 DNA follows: TGTGCCAGCAGTGAGTTGAGGCAACCCACCTACGAGCAGTACTTC.

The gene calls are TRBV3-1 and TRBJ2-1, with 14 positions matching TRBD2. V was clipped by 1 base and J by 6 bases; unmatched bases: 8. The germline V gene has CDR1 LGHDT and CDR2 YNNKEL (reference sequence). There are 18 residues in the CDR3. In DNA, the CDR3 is TGTGCCAGCAGCCAAGTTTGGACTAGCGGGAGGTCTGGCAATGAGCAGTTCTTC. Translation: CASSQVWTSGRSGNEQFF.

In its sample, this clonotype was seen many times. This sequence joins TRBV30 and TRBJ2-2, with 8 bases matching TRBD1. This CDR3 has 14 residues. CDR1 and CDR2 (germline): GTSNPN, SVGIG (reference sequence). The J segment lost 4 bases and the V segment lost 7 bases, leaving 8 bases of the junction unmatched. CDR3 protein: CASTPGQVTGELFF. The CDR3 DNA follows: TGTGCCTCCACCCCGGGACAGGTCACCGGGGAGCTGTTTTTT. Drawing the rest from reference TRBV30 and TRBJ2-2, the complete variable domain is SQTIHQWPATLVQPVGSPLSLECTVEGTSNPNLYWYRQAAGRGLQLLFYSVGIGQISSEVPQNLSASRPQDRQFILSSKKLLLSDSGFYLCASTPGQVTGELFFGEGSRLTVL.

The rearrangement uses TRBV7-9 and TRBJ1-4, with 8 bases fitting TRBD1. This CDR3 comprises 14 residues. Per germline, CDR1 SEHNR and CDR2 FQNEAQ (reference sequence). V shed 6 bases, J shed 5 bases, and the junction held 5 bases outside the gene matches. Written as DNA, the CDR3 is TGTGCCAGCAGGCGAGACAGGGGAAATGAAAAACTGTTTTTT. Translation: CASRRDRGNEKLFF.

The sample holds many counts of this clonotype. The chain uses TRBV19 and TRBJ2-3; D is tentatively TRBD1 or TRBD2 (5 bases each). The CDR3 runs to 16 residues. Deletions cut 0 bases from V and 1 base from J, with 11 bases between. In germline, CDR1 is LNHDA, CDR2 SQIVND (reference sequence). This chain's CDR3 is CASSIDPGPGTDTQYF. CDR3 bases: TGTGCCAGTAGTATAGACCCGGGACCTGGCACAGATACGCAGTATTTT.

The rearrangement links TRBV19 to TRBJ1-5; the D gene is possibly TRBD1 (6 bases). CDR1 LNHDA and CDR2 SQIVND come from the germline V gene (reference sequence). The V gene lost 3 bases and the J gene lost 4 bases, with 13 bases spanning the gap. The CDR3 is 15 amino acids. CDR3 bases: TGTGCCAGTAGTATGGCAGGGGTTCAGAATCAGCCCCAGCATTTT. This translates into CASSMAGVQNQPQHF.

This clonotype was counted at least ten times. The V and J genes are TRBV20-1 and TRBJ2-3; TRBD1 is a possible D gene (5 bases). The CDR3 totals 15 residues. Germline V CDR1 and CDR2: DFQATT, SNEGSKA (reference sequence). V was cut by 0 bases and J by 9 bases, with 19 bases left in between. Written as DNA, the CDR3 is TGCAGTGCTAGAGAGCAGGGTGGGATCATGGGAACGCAGTATTTT. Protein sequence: CSAREQGGIMGTQYF.

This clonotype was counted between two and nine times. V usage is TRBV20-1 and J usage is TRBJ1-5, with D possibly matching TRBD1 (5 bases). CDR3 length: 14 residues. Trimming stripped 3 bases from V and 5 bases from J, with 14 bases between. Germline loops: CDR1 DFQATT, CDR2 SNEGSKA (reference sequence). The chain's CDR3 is CSASSQGGDQPQHF. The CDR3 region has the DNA TGCAGTGCTAGTAGCCAGGGTGGCGATCAGCCCCAGCATTTT.

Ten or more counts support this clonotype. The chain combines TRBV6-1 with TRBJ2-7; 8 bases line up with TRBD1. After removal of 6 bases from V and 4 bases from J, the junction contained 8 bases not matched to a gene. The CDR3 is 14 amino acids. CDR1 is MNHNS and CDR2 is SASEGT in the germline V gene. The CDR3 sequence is CASRAGTGSYEQYF. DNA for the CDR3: TGTGCCAGCAGAGCCGGGACAGGATCTTACGAGCAGTACTTC.

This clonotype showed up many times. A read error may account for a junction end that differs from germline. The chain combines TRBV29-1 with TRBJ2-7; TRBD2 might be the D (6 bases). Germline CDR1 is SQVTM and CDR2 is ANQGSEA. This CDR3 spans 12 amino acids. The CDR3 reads CSAEGNEGGQYF. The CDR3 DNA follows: TGCAGCGCTGAAGGGAATGAGGGAGGGCAGTACTTC.

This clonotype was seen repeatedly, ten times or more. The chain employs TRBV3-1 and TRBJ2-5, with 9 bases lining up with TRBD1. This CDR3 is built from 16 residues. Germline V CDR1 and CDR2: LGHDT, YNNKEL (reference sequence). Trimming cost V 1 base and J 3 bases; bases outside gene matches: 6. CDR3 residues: CASSQGDRAIKETQYF. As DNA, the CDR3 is TGTGCCAGCAGCCAAGGGGACAGGGCTATTAAAGAGACCCAGTACTTC.

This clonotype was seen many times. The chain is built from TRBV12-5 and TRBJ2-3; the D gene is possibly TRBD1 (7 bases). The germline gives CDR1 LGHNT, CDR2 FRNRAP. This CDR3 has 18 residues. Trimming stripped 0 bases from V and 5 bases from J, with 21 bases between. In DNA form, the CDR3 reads TGTGCTAGTGGTTTGGTACCCGTACCAGGGGGGCTTCAAGATACGCAGTATTTT. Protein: CASGLVPVPGGLQDTQYF.

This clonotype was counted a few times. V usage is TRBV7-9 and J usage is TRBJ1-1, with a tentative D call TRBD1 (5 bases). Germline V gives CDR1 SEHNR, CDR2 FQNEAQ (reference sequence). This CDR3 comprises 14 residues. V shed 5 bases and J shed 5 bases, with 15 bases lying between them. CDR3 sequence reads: CASSPDTERTEAFF. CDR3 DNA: TGTGCCAGCAGCCCGGACACCGAAAGGACTGAAGCTTTCTTT.

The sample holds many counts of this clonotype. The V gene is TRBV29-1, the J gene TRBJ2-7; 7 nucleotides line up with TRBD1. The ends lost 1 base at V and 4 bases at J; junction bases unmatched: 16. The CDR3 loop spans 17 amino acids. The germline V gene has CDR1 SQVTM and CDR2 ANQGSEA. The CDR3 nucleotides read TGCAGCGTTGAAGGGGGGACCGGGACAGCCGTAGCGTACGAGCAGTACTTC. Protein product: CSVEGGTGTAVAYEQYF.

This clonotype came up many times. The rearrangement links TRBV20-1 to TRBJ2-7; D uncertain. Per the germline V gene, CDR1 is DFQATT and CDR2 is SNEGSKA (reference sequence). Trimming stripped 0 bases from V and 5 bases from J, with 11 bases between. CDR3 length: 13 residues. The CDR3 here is CSAREYVHNEQYF. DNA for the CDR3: TGCAGTGCTAGAGAGTATGTCCACAACGAGCAGTACTTC.